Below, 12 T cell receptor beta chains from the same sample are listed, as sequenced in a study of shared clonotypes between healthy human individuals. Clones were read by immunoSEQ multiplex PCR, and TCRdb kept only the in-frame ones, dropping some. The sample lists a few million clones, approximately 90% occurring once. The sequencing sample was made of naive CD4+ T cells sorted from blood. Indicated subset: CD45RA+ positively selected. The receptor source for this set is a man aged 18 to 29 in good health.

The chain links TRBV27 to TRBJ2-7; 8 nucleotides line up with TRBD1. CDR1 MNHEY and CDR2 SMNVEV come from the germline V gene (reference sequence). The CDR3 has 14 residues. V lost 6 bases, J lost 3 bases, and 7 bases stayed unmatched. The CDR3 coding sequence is TGTGCCAGCAGGCGGGTAGGACAGGGCTACGAGCAGTACTTC. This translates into CASRRVGQGYEQYF.

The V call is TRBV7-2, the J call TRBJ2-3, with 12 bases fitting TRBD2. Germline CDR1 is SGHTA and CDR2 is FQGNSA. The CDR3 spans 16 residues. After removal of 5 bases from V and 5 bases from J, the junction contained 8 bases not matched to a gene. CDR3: CASSTGLAGYGDTQYF. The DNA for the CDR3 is TGTGCCAGCAGCACTGGACTAGCGGGATACGGAGATACGCAGTATTTT. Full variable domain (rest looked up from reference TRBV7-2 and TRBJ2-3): GAGVSQSPSNKVTEKGKDVELRCDPISGHTALYWYRQSLGQGLEFLIYFQGNSAPDKSGLPSDRFSAERTGGSVSTLTIQRTQQEDSAVYLCASSTGLAGYGDTQYFGPGTRLTVL.

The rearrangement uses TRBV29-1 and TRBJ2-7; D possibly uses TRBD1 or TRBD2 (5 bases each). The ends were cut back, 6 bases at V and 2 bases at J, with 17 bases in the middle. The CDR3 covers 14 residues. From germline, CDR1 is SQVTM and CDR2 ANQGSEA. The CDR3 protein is CSVGDPGTPYEQYF. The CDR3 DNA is TGCAGCGTCGGGGACCCGGGGACCCCCTACGAGCAGTACTTC.

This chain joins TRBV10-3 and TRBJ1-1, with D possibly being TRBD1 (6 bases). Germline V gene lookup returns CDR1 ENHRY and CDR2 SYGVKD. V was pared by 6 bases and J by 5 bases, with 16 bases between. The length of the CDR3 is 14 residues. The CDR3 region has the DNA TGTGCCATCAGAGCCTCAGGGGAACGAACTGAAGCTTTCTTT. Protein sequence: CAIRASGERTEAFF.

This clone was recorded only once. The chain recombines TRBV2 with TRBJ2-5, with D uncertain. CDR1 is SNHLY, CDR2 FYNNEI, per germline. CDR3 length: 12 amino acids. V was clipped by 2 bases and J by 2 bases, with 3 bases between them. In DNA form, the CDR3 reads TGTGCCAGCAGTGAATGGCAAGAGACCCAGTACTTC. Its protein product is CASSEWQETQYF.

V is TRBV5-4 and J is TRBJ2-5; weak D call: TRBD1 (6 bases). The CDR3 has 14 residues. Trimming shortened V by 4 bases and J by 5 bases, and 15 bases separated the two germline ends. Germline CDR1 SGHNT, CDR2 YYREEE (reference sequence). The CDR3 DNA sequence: TGTGCCAGCAGCGACAGGACACGGTGGGAGACCCAGTACTTC. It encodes CASSDRTRWETQYF.

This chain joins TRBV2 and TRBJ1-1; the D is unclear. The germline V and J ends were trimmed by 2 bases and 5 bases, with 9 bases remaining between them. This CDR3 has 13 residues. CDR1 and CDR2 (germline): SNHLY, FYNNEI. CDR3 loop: CASSEPGITEAFF. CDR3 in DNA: TGTGCCAGCAGTGAACCTGGGATTACTGAAGCTTTCTTT.

CDR3: CASSSAGTPNTGELFF. In nucleotides, the CDR3 is TGTGCCAGCTCCTCAGCCGGGACCCCGAACACCGGGGAGCTGTTTTTT. The V call is TRBV18, the J call TRBJ2-2, with D possibly called TRBD1 or TRBD2 (5 bases each). Trimming pared 6 bases from V and 0 bases from J, leaving 14 bases between. Germline lookup yields CDR1 KGHSH and CDR2 LQKENI. The CDR3 is made up of 16 amino acids.

The CDR3: CATSTTANTEAFF. CDR3 nucleotides: TGTGCCACAAGTACCACAGCTAACACTGAAGCTTTCTTT. V is TRBV19 and J is TRBJ1-1; D is uncertain. Germline V gene lookup returns CDR1 LNHDA and CDR2 SQIVND (reference sequence). CDR3 length: 13 residues. V was shortened by 10 bases and J by 2 bases, with 14 bases between the two germline ends.

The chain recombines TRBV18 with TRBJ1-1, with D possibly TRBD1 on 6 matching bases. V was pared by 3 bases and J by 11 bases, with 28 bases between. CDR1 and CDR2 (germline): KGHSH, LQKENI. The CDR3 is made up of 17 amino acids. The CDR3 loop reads CASSPVQSVGGATGAFF. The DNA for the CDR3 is TGTGCCAGCTCACCGGTTCAGTCGGTTGGGGGGGCGACTGGGGCTTTCTTT.

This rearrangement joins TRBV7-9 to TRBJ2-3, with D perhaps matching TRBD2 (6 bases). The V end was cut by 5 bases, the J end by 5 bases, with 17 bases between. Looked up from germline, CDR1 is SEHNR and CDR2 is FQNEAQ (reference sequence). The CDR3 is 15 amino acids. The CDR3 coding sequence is TGTGCCAGCAGCCCCCTAGGACTGGGGGGAGATACGCAGTATTTT. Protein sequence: CASSPLGLGGDTQYF.

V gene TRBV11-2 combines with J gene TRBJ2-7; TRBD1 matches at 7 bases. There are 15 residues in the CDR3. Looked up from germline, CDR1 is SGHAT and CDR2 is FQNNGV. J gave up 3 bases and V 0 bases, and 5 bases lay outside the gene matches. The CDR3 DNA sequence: TGTGCCAGCAGCTTAGACTCACAGGGGTACTACGAGCAGTACTTC. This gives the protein CASSLDSQGYYEQYF.